A selection of T cell receptor beta chains follows, all from one sample in a study of early T cells in non-severe SARS-CoV-2 infection. TCRdb itself ran the 5' RACE reads through MiXCR, one entry per CDR3 protein. The table lists about 35,000 distinct CDR3 sequences, around 5% of them singletons. The sequencing sample was made of whole blood. All receptors come from an adult who was a healthcare worker with PCR-confirmed SARS-CoV-2 infection or an uninfected control (not recorded which). CDR3s include the opening cysteine and the closing phenylalanine or tryptophan. D genes are given only for firm matches. Size tells how often a clone was seen (once, few, many) or the class of an expanded clone, and some rows leave it out.

j_call: TRBJ1-5
cdr3_length: 14
d_call: .
clone_size: few
v_call: TRBV18
cdr3_nt: TGTGCCAGCTCACCCTCAGCGGACCGGCAGCCCCAGCATTTT
cdr3_aa: CASSPSADRQPQHF

j_call: TRBJ1-1
cdr3_length: 14
d_call: .
clone_size: few
v_call: TRBV4-1
cdr3_nt: TGCGCCAGCAGCCAGCTCAGCGGGGAGGTTGAAGCTTTCTTT
cdr3_aa: CASSQLSGEVEAFF

j_call: TRBJ2-7
cdr3_length: 19
d_call: .
clone_size: many
v_call: TRBV18
cdr3_nt: TGTGCCAGCTCACTACGAACGGGGCCACGGCCTGAAATGCTCTACGAGCAGTACTTC
cdr3_aa: CASSLRTGPRPEMLYEQYF

j_call: TRBJ1-5
cdr3_length: 14
d_call: TRBD1
clone_size: few
v_call: TRBV18
cdr3_nt: TGTGCCAGCTCACCTGGACAGGGGAATCAGCCCCAGCATTTT
cdr3_aa: CASSPGQGNQPQHF

j_call: TRBJ2-5
cdr3_length: 16
d_call: TRBD2
clone_size: many
v_call: TRBV4-2
cdr3_nt: TGTGCCAGCAGCCGCCGGGCTCCTAGCGGCCAAGAGACCCAGTACTTC
cdr3_aa: CASSRRAPSGQETQYF

j_call: TRBJ1-1
cdr3_length: 20
d_call: TRBD1
clone_size: many
v_call: TRBV29-1
cdr3_nt: TGCAGCGCCCTTATGCCGAGGGGAACCGGGACAGGGCCAGGATATGCCGAAGCTTTCTTT
cdr3_aa: CSALMPRGTGTGPGYAEAFF

j_call: TRBJ2-7
cdr3_length: 13
d_call: .
clone_size: many
v_call: TRBV20-1
cdr3_nt: TGCAGTGCTAGTACAGGGAGCTCCTACGAGCAGTACTTC
cdr3_aa: CSASTGSSYEQYF

j_call: TRBJ2-2
cdr3_length: 14
d_call: .
clone_size: many
v_call: TRBV2
cdr3_nt: TGTGCCAGCAGATTAGTCGGTGGGACCGGGGAGCTGTTTTTT
cdr3_aa: CASRLVGGTGELFF

j_call: TRBJ2-1
cdr3_length: 18
d_call: TRBD2
clone_size: few
v_call: TRBV5-1
cdr3_nt: TGCGCCAGCAGCTTGGGACTAGCGGGTCCCCTGCCCTACAATGAGCAGTTCTTC
cdr3_aa: CASSLGLAGPLPYNEQFF

j_call: TRBJ1-1
cdr3_length: 13
d_call: .
clone_size: many
v_call: TRBV20-1
cdr3_nt: TGCAGTGCTAGGGGGGCGGGGTACACTGAAGCTTTCTTT
cdr3_aa: CSARGAGYTEAFF

j_call: TRBJ1-1
cdr3_length: 13
d_call: .
clone_size: .
v_call: TRBV5-1
cdr3_nt: TGCGCCAGCAGCTGGGAAGTGAACACTGAAGCTTTCTTT
cdr3_aa: CASSWEVNTEAFF

j_call: TRBJ2-5
cdr3_length: 17
d_call: .
clone_size: many
v_call: TRBV5-4
cdr3_nt: TGTGCCAGCAGCATGACCAGACGGTCGTCGTACCAAGAGACCCAGTACTTC
cdr3_aa: CASSMTRRSSYQETQYF

j_call: TRBJ1-5
cdr3_length: 15
d_call: .
clone_size: many
v_call: TRBV30
cdr3_nt: TGTGCCTGGAGTGTACCTGACAGGTGGAGTGAGCCCCAGCATTTT
cdr3_aa: CAWSVPDRWSEPQHF

j_call: TRBJ1-2
cdr3_length: 17
d_call: TRBD1
clone_size: many
v_call: TRBV27
cdr3_nt: TGTGCCAGCAGTCCGTGGGCGGGCCTGACAGGGGGCTATGGCTACACCTTC
cdr3_aa: CASSPWAGLTGGYGYTF

j_call: TRBJ2-2
cdr3_length: 14
d_call: .
clone_size: few
v_call: TRBV5-1
cdr3_nt: TGCGCCAGCAGCTTGGGAGTGAACACCGGGGAGCTGTTTTTT
cdr3_aa: CASSLGVNTGELFF

j_call: TRBJ2-5
cdr3_length: 10
d_call: .
clone_size: many
v_call: TRBV20-1
cdr3_nt: TGCAGTGCTAGCGCGAAGACCCAGTACTTC
cdr3_aa: CSASAKTQYF

j_call: TRBJ1-5
cdr3_length: 13
d_call: .
clone_size: many
v_call: TRBV7-3
cdr3_nt: TGTGCCAGCAGCAGGACAGTTAATCAGCCCCAGCATTTT
cdr3_aa: CASSRTVNQPQHF

j_call: TRBJ2-5
cdr3_length: 13
d_call: .
clone_size: .
v_call: TRBV25-1
cdr3_nt: TGTGCCAGCACCCCGGCAGGTGTAGAGACCCAGTACTTC
cdr3_aa: CASTPAGVETQYF

j_call: TRBJ1-5
cdr3_length: 12
d_call: .
clone_size: many
v_call: TRBV2
cdr3_nt: TGTGCCAGCAGGAGGGAGCCCCAGCCCCAGCATTTT
cdr3_aa: CASRREPQPQHF

j_call: TRBJ1-2
cdr3_length: 13
d_call: TRBD1
clone_size: .
v_call: TRBV28
cdr3_nt: TGTGCCTGTCTGGACAGGGCTCACTATGGCTACACCTTC
cdr3_aa: CACLDRAHYGYTF

j_call: TRBJ2-5
cdr3_length: 17
d_call: TRBD2
clone_size: many
v_call: TRBV28
cdr3_nt: TGTGCCAGCAGTTTCATAAGAGCCGCGGGAGAGGAAGAGACCCAGTACTTC
cdr3_aa: CASSFIRAAGEEETQYF

j_call: TRBJ2-1
cdr3_length: 15
d_call: TRBD1
clone_size: .
v_call: TRBV28
cdr3_nt: TGTGCCAGCAGAGCCGGGACAGTCTCCTACAATGAGCAGTTCTTC
cdr3_aa: CASRAGTVSYNEQFF

j_call: TRBJ2-3
cdr3_length: 16
d_call: TRBD2
clone_size: many
v_call: TRBV2
cdr3_nt: TGTGCCAGCACCCCTTGGCGGGGGACTAGCACAGATACGCAGTATTTT
cdr3_aa: CASTPWRGTSTDTQYF

j_call: TRBJ1-3
cdr3_length: 15
d_call: .
clone_size: .
v_call: TRBV7-2
cdr3_nt: TGTGCCAGCAGTCAGCAACAGAGCTCTGGAAACACCATATATTTT
cdr3_aa: CASSQQQSSGNTIYF

j_call: TRBJ1-1
cdr3_length: 14
d_call: .
clone_size: many
v_call: TRBV12-3/TRBV12-4
cdr3_nt: TGTGCCAGCAGTTTTGCGGCAGCGAACACTGAAGCTTTCTTT
cdr3_aa: CASSFAAANTEAFF

j_call: TRBJ1-1
cdr3_length: 13
d_call: .
clone_size: few
v_call: TRBV5-1
cdr3_nt: TGCGCCACCTCGAGGGGAGTGGACACTGAAGCTTTCTTT
cdr3_aa: CATSRGVDTEAFF

j_call: TRBJ2-5
cdr3_length: 13
d_call: .
clone_size: .
v_call: TRBV7-2
cdr3_nt: TGTGCCAGCAGCTTCGGGGGGCGGGAGACCCAGTACTTC
cdr3_aa: CASSFGGRETQYF

j_call: TRBJ1-4
cdr3_length: 15
d_call: .
clone_size: many
v_call: TRBV15
cdr3_nt: TGTGCCACCAGCAGAGATCGGGTGGTCGGTGAAAAACTGTTTTTT
cdr3_aa: CATSRDRVVGEKLFF

j_call: TRBJ2-2
cdr3_length: 16
d_call: TRBD1
clone_size: .
v_call: TRBV2
cdr3_nt: TGTGCCAGCAGTTCACAGGGGGCTGGGTTAACCGGGGAGCTGTTTTTT
cdr3_aa: CASSSQGAGLTGELFF

j_call: TRBJ1-2
cdr3_length: 12
d_call: .
clone_size: many
v_call: TRBV4-1
cdr3_nt: TGCGCCAGCAGCCAGACCGTTTATGGCTACACCTTC
cdr3_aa: CASSQTVYGYTF

j_call: TRBJ2-2
cdr3_length: 12
d_call: .
clone_size: many
v_call: TRBV7-3
cdr3_nt: TGTGCCAGCAGCTCGCAAACCGGGGAGCTGTTTTTT
cdr3_aa: CASSSQTGELFF

j_call: TRBJ1-1
cdr3_length: 13
d_call: .
clone_size: many
v_call: TRBV6-5
cdr3_nt: TGTGCCAGCAGTTACTCGATACAGACTGAAGCTTTCTTT
cdr3_aa: CASSYSIQTEAFF

j_call: TRBJ2-3
cdr3_length: 17
d_call: TRBD2
clone_size: many
v_call: TRBV20-1
cdr3_nt: TGCAGTGTCCTCGGACTAGCGGGGGACTACAGGGAGGATACGCAGTATTTT
cdr3_aa: CSVLGLAGDYREDTQYF

j_call: TRBJ1-6
cdr3_length: 14
d_call: .
clone_size: many
v_call: TRBV10-3
cdr3_nt: TGTGCCATCAGTGAAACGCATCGCGGTTCACCCCTCCACTTT
cdr3_aa: CAISETHRGSPLHF

j_call: TRBJ2-1
cdr3_length: 15
d_call: TRBD2
clone_size: many
v_call: TRBV6-5
cdr3_nt: TGTGCCAGCAGCCACGAGGGACTAGCGGGGAATGAGCAGTTCTTC
cdr3_aa: CASSHEGLAGNEQFF

j_call: TRBJ2-2
cdr3_length: 16
d_call: TRBD2
clone_size: .
v_call: TRBV19
cdr3_nt: TGTGCCAGTAGTATTCTCACTAGCGTATCCACCGGGGAGCTGTTTTTT
cdr3_aa: CASSILTSVSTGELFF

j_call: TRBJ2-5
cdr3_length: 16
d_call: TRBD2
clone_size: many
v_call: TRBV5-8
cdr3_nt: TGTGCCAGCAGGCCGGCACAACTAGCGGGGCGAGAGACCCAGTACTTC
cdr3_aa: CASRPAQLAGRETQYF